These 12 T cell receptor beta chains originate from one sample sequenced in a study of control samples from healthy donors and cancer patients. Sequencing was performed with immunoSEQ multiplex PCR; in TCRdb, only in-frame clones are kept and a portion is missing. The data contain just over 150,000 clones, approximately 90% of them singletons. Sample: blood. These receptors were taken from a man under 40 in good health.

CDR3 in amino acids: CASSSPYRGFQETQYF. The CDR3 bases are TGTGCCAGCAGCTCTCCCTACAGGGGGTTTCAAGAGACCCAGTACTTC. The chain has TRBV5-6 and TRBJ2-5; TRBD1 agrees at 8 bases. Trimming cost V 3 bases and J 2 bases; bases outside gene matches: 9. From germline, CDR1 is SGHDT and CDR2 YYEEEE. This CDR3 has 16 amino acids.

The genes are TRBV7-6 and TRBJ2-5, with D possibly matching TRBD2 (6 bases). Germline V gene lookup returns CDR1 SGHVS and CDR2 FNYEAQ. The CDR3 has 14 residues. V lost 1 base and J lost 4, with 10 bases in between. CDR3 residues: CASSLGGVIETQYF. In DNA form, the CDR3 reads TGTGCCAGCAGCTTAGGGGGGGTGATAGAGACCCAGTACTTC.

The chain carries TRBV27 and TRBJ2-1; D uncertain. This CDR3 contains 16 residues. The V gene lost 6 bases and the J gene lost 0 bases, with 15 bases spanning the gap. Germline lookup yields CDR1 MNHEY and CDR2 SMNVEV (reference sequence). Here the CDR3 DNA reads TGTGCCAGCAGCCCTTTGGGCAGGAGCTCCTACAATGAGCAGTTCTTC. It is translated as CASSPLGRSSYNEQFF.

The chain recombines TRBV5-4 with TRBJ2-3, with unresolved D. The germline V gene has CDR1 SGHNT and CDR2 YYREEE (reference sequence). The V gene lost 4 bases and the J gene lost 5 bases, with 11 bases spanning the gap. CDR3 length: 13 residues. The CDR3 DNA follows: TGTGCCAGCAGCGCATACGAAAGAGATACGCAGTATTTT. Protein: CASSAYERDTQYF.

The chain has TRBV11-3 and TRBJ2-1, with 10 bases that match TRBD1. The V gene end was trimmed by 5 bases and the J gene end by 4 bases; junction bases not matched to a gene: 5. This CDR3 spans 15 amino acids. Looked up from germline, CDR1 is SGHNT and CDR2 is YENEEA. Here the CDR3 DNA reads TGTGCCAGCAGCCAGGACAGGGGGAGATACAATGAGCAGTTCTTC. Translation gives CASSQDRGRYNEQFF.

V is TRBV6-6 and J is TRBJ2-3, with a tentative D call TRBD2 (6 bases). This CDR3 region has 14 residues. The V end lost 5 bases, the J end lost 2 bases, and 11 bases lay between the germline ends. Germline values: CDR1 MNHNY, CDR2 SVGAGI (reference sequence). The CDR3 DNA is TGTGCCAGCAGTCCCCGGGACTCCACAGATACGCAGTATTTT. This encodes CASSPRDSTDTQYF.

CDR3: CASNLMNTGELFF. The CDR3 bases are TGTGCCAGCAACCTAATGAACACCGGGGAGCTGTTTTTT. This chain joins TRBV28 and TRBJ2-2, with D hard to call. The germline V and J ends were trimmed by 7 bases and 1 base, with 7 bases remaining between them. CDR1 is MDHEN, CDR2 SYDVKM, per germline. CDR3 length: 13 residues.

The chain recombines TRBV6-4 with TRBJ2-6, with D perhaps matching TRBD1 or TRBD2 (5 bases each). This CDR3 is 16 amino acids long. The V end lost 5 bases, the J end lost 3 bases, and 14 bases lay between the germline ends. Germline lookup yields CDR1 MRHNA and CDR2 SNTAGT. This CDR3 is CASSPSGAGGANVLTF. Here the CDR3 DNA reads TGTGCCAGCAGTCCCAGTGGGGCGGGTGGGGCCAACGTCCTGACTTTC.

The table lists this clone with a count of one. J is TRBJ1-5 and V is TRBV2; possibly TRBD1 for D (5 bases). The CDR3 contains 15 residues. V lost 6 bases, J lost 1 base, and 13 bases lay in between. Per germline, CDR1 SNHLY and CDR2 FYNNEI. The CDR3 coding sequence is TGTGCCAGCAGCCCAGGGAGTGGGAGCAATCAGCCCCAGCATTTT. Protein sequence: CASSPGSGSNQPQHF. The full variable domain, with the rest looked up from reference TRBV2 and TRBJ1-5, is EPEVTQTPSHQVTQMGQEVILRCVPISNHLYFYWYRQILGQKVEFLVSFYNNEISEKSEIFDDQFSVERPDGSNFTLKIRSTKLEDSAMYFCASSPGSGSNQPQHFGDGTRLSIL.

The chain employs TRBV28 and TRBJ2-2; TRBD2 might be the D (5 bases). The V and J ends lost 7 bases and 2 bases respectively, with 8 bases between them. CDR3 length: 13 residues. CDR1 and CDR2 (germline): MDHEN, SYDVKM. The chain's CDR3 is CASTGKNTGELFF. The CDR3 DNA reads as TGTGCCAGCACCGGGAAAAACACCGGGGAGCTGTTTTTT.

The genes are TRBV28 and TRBJ1-1; no clear D. The CDR3 has 15 residues. The germline V gene has CDR1 MDHEN and CDR2 SYDVKM. Trimming took off 3 bases at V and 4 bases at J, with 15 bases between the two ends. This CDR3 reads CASSFKSFAGTEAFF. The DNA for the CDR3 is TGTGCCAGCAGTTTTAAGTCTTTCGCCGGCACTGAAGCTTTCTTT. The variable domain in full, completed from reference TRBV28 and TRBJ1-1, reads DVKVTQSSRYLVKRTGEKVFLECVQDMDHENMFWYRQDPGLGLRLIYFSYDVKMKEKGDIPEGYSVSREKKERFSLILESASTNQTSMYLCASSFKSFAGTEAFFGQGTRLTVV.

The V and J genes are TRBV9 and TRBJ2-1, with unresolved D. The CDR3 covers 14 residues. Trimming removed 3 bases at V and 6 bases at J, with 13 bases between. In germline, CDR1 is SGDLS, CDR2 YYNGEE. The CDR3 nucleotides read TGTGCCAGCAGCGCGTACACGGTGTTCAATGAGCAGTTCTTC. Amino acids: CASSAYTVFNEQFF.